This entry lists 19 T cell receptor beta chains sequenced from one sample in a study of long-term antiretroviral therapy in people with HIV. Sequencing used immunoSEQ v3.0 at survey level. The protocol was immunoSEQ multiplex PCR, while the TCRdb copy is restricted to in-frame clones and leaves out a portion. This table holds 20,000 to 30,000 clones, 85% found once. The sample in question was unsorted PBMCs, obtained 2.3 years after starting antiretroviral therapy. These receptors were taken from a man aged 40-49 years with HIV.

The chain carries TRBV11-2 and TRBJ2-1, with 8 bases identical to TRBD2. The CDR3 spans 15 residues. J lost 7 bases, V lost 4 bases, and 9 bases had no gene match. The germline CDR1 and CDR2 sequences are SGHAT and FQNNGV. Here the CDR3 DNA reads TGTGCCAGCAGCTCGGGAGGGGGGGCAATGAATGAGCAGTTCTTC. Its protein is CASSSGGGAMNEQFF.

This rearrangement joins TRBV4-1 to TRBJ2-1, with D perhaps TRBD1 (5 bases). The germline V gene has CDR1 MGHRA and CDR2 YSYEKL. CDR3 length equals 16 residues. Trimming cost V 0 bases and J 4 bases, with 13 bases left between them. In DNA form, the CDR3 reads TGCGCCAGCAGCCAAGATAACAGGAACCCATACAATGAGCAGTTCTTC. This sequence encodes CASSQDNRNPYNEQFF.

The V call is TRBV6-1, the J call TRBJ2-1; unclear D gene. CDR3 size: 15 residues. V was shortened by 3 bases and J by 2 bases, with 11 bases between the two germline ends. Germline CDR1 MNHNS, CDR2 SASEGT. CDR3 protein: CASSDSSDAYNEQFF. The CDR3 region has the DNA TGTGCCAGCAGTGATTCAAGTGATGCCTACAATGAGCAGTTCTTC.

The CDR3 bases are TGTGCCAGCAGTTCCCCCATCGGGTCGGTTAGCACAGATACGCAGTATTTT. This sequence encodes CASSSPIGSVSTDTQYF. V is TRBV28 and J is TRBJ2-3; D remains ambiguous. This CDR3 is 17 amino acids long. CDR1 and CDR2 from the germline V gene are MDHEN and SYDVKM. V was pared by 4 bases and J by 0 bases, with 17 bases between.

The chain links TRBV20-1 to TRBJ1-1; no clear D. The CDR3 has 11 residues. Germline loops: CDR1 DFQATT, CDR2 SNEGSKA (reference sequence). V lost 0 bases, J lost 10 bases, and 9 bases lay in between. CDR3 in DNA: TGCAGTGCTAGAGATCGGAAGGGAGCTTTCTTT. Translated, it gives CSARDRKGAFF.

The V gene is TRBV6-5, the J gene TRBJ2-7, with 8 bases fitting TRBD1. Germline V CDR1 and CDR2: MNHEY, SVGAGI. This CDR3 comprises 16 residues. Trimming removed 0 bases from V and 0 bases from J; junction bases left unmatched: 4. CDR3 sequence: CASSYSRDRNSYEQYF. The CDR3, as DNA: TGTGCCAGCAGTTACTCAAGGGACAGGAACTCCTACGAGCAGTACTTC.

This sequence joins TRBV6-1 and TRBJ1-6; D call uncertain. The CDR3 covers 13 residues. Germline V lookup: CDR1 MNHNS, CDR2 SASEGT. V was pared by 3 bases and J by 9 bases, with 9 bases between. For the CDR3, the DNA is TGTGCCAGCAGTGATTTCCGGGGTTCACCCCTCCACTTT. Protein product: CASSDFRGSPLHF.

The chain links TRBV29-1 to TRBJ2-7; 12 bases are shared with TRBD1. J gave up 6 bases and V 5 bases, and 8 bases lay outside the gene matches. The CDR3 has 14 amino acids. Germline assignment: CDR1 SQVTM and CDR2 ANQGSEA. CDR3 protein: CSVLAGQGAVEQYF. The CDR3 nucleotides are TGCAGCGTTTTAGCGGGACAGGGGGCAGTCGAGCAGTACTTC.

The chain carries TRBV6-5 and TRBJ1-4; D unresolved. Germline V lookup: CDR1 MNHEY, CDR2 SVGAGI. CDR3 size: 14 residues. Trimming stripped 2 bases from V and 4 bases from J, with 8 bases between. CDR3 sequence (DNA): TGTGCCAGCAGTTACCGCCAGGTTAATGAAAAACTGTTTTTT. Its translation is CASSYRQVNEKLFF.

V and J are TRBV9 and TRBJ1-2; tentatively, D is TRBD1 (5 bases). Germline values: CDR1 SGDLS, CDR2 YYNGEE. V was cut by 4 bases and J by 0 bases, with 16 bases left in between. The CDR3 has 16 residues. The CDR3 DNA is TGTGCCAGCAGCACCCGGGACGGACTTACTAACTATGGCTACACCTTC. It specifies CASSTRDGLTNYGYTF.

The chain combines TRBV9 with TRBJ2-3; D perhaps matches TRBD2 (6 bases). Germline V gene data show CDR1 as SGDLS and CDR2 as YYNGEE. Trimming left V 4 bases short and J 4 bases short, with 19 bases between. The CDR3 runs 16 residues. CDR3 coding DNA: TGTGCCAGCAGCTCCCCGTCCGGTAGCGGCGCAGATACGCAGTATTTT. Its translation is CASSSPSGSGADTQYF.

The chain combines TRBV11-2 with TRBJ2-2; 7 bases are a match to TRBD1. The CDR3 has 18 residues. V lost 4 bases, J lost 0 bases, and 11 bases stayed unmatched. Germline assignment: CDR1 SGHAT and CDR2 FQNNGV. The CDR3 DNA follows: TGTGCCAGCAGCTCAAAACCTACCGGGACAGCGAACACCGGGGAGCTGTTTTTT. It codes for CASSSKPTGTANTGELFF.

The chain couples TRBV7-9 to TRBJ2-1; 13 nucleotides match TRBD2. Germline CDR1 SEHNR, CDR2 FQNEAQ (reference sequence). The J segment lost 8 bases and the V segment lost 6 bases, leaving 4 bases of the junction unmatched. The CDR3 length is 14 residues. CDR3 sequence reads: CASSGTSGEDEQFF. In DNA, the CDR3 is TGTGCCAGCAGTGGGACTAGCGGGGAGGATGAGCAGTTCTTC.

This chain links TRBV14 with TRBJ1-1; D may be TRBD1 (5 bases). The germline V gene encodes CDR1 SGHDN and CDR2 FVKESK. The ends were cut back, 0 bases at V and 3 bases at J, with 11 bases in the middle. CDR3 length: 15 residues. The CDR3 loop reads CASSQEGVGHTEAFF. CDR3 bases: TGTGCCAGCAGCCAAGAGGGGGTTGGGCACACTGAAGCTTTCTTT.

A single count supports this clone. The chain links TRBV9 to TRBJ2-3; 7 positions agree with TRBD2. The ends lost 0 bases at V and 3 bases at J; junction bases unmatched: 1. CDR1 and CDR2 (germline): SGDLS, YYNGEE. CDR3 length equals 14 residues. CDR3 amino acids: CASSVAAGTDTQYF. Here the CDR3 DNA reads TGTGCCAGCAGCGTAGCAGCGGGAACAGATACGCAGTATTTT.

The chain recombines TRBV18 with TRBJ2-5, with 7 bases identical to TRBD2. Germline-derived CDR1 and CDR2 are KGHSH and LQKENI. The junction had 5 bases not matched to a gene; V was cut back by 3 bases and J by 1 base. The CDR3 loop spans 15 amino acids. The CDR3 bases are TGTGCCAGCTCACCCCAGAGCGGGGCCCAAGAGACCCAGTACTTC. This codes for CASSPQSGAQETQYF.

The chain combines TRBV9 with TRBJ1-2, with D uncertain. V shed 4 bases and J shed 7 bases, with 20 bases lying between them. The CDR3 has 15 residues. CDR1 is SGDLS and CDR2 is YYNGEE in the germline V gene. The CDR3: CASSPQSLPPLGYTF. In DNA, the CDR3 is TGTGCCAGCAGCCCACAGAGTCTACCACCGCTTGGCTACACCTTC.

This clone was picked up one time. The J gene is TRBJ2-6, the V gene TRBV12-2. TRBV12-2 is an annotated pseudogene. The CDR3 runs to 20 residues. In DNA, the CDR3 is TGTGCAAGTCGCTCTCAAGGGGGGCGAGCAAGATTTTCTGGGGCCAACGTCCTGACTTTC. Its translation: CASRSQGGRARFSGANVLTF.

The CDR3 protein is CASSGTSGGARTYNEQFF. As DNA, the CDR3 is TGTGCCAGCAGCGGGACTAGCGGGGGGGCCCGTACCTACAATGAGCAGTTCTTC. The chain uses TRBV2 and TRBJ2-1; 16 positions agree with TRBD2. Germline CDR1 reads SNHLY; CDR2 reads FYNNEI. The CDR3 covers 18 residues. The V and J ends lost 6 bases and 2 bases, in that order; junction bases with no gene match: 7.